The 30 T cell receptor beta chains given below trace back to one sample, sequenced in a study of CD8 T cells in ankylosing spondylitis (dated by TCRdb to 2017 to 2019). Libraries came from 5' RACE. TCRdb names Illumina HiSeq 2500 as the instrument used. Using fastp trimming at Q25 and MiXCR clonotype assembly, TCRdb reanalyzed the public sequencing data and kept in-frame beta chains. Rows with one shared CDR3 protein collapse into an entry with the most common genes and DNA. The sample data list 250,000 to 400,000 distinct CDR3 sequences, and around a tenth of these were observed just once. The ten largest clones take up about 10% of the sample. The source material was blood, either unsorted or a sorted T cell fraction (not recorded which). Every receptor here comes from a female donor with ankylosing spondylitis or in good health (not recorded which).

There are many counts of this clonotype. The chain is built from TRBV12-3 or TRBV12-4 and TRBJ2-5; 9 bases line up with TRBD1. CDR3 size: 13 residues. The V segment lost 7 bases and the J segment 4 bases; nucleotides outside the gene matches: 4. The CDR3 DNA follows: TGTGCCAGCAATGACAGGGGGGGAGAGACCCAGTACTTC. Translating gives CASNDRGGETQYF.

This clonotype has ten or more counts. The chain carries TRBV5-6 and TRBJ1-1; 8 bases line up with TRBD1. J gave up 7 bases and V 1 base, and 15 bases lay outside the gene matches. The CDR3 has 17 amino acids. CDR1 and CDR2 from the germline V gene are SGHDT and YYEEEE. CDR3 loop: CASSLRDRYIRGGEAFF. In nucleotides, the CDR3 is TGTGCCAGCAGCTTGAGGGACAGGTATATTCGTGGTGGTGAAGCTTTCTTT.

The chain has TRBV3-1 and TRBJ1-5, with a weak D call TRBD1 (6 bases). CDR3 size: 15 residues. V shed 5 bases and J shed 2 bases, with 13 bases lying between them. Germline lookup yields CDR1 LGHDT and CDR2 YNNKEL (reference sequence). As DNA, the CDR3 is TGTGCCAGCAGCAATCGGGACACTGGCAATCAGCCCCAGCATTTT. Its translation: CASSNRDTGNQPQHF.

This clonotype has a count of ten or more. The chain carries TRBV5-1 and TRBJ2-1; D perhaps matches TRBD2 (5 bases). Germline lookup yields CDR1 SGHRS and CDR2 YFSETQ. The CDR3 length is 15 residues. The ends were cut back, 0 bases at V and 1 base at J, with 8 bases in the middle. CDR3 DNA sequence: TGCGCCAGCAGCTTGGTCGGGGAATCCTACAATGAGCAGTTCTTC. Its translation: CASSLVGESYNEQFF.

Turning to this clonotype: With a much larger clone just one base away, this may be a read error. This sequence joins TRBV5-1 and TRBJ2-7; D call uncertain. There are 14 residues in the CDR3. CDR1 and CDR2 from the germline V gene are SGHRS and YFSETQ. CDR3 coding DNA: TGCGCCAGCAGCTTCGCAGGAGTCTCCTACGAGCAGTCCTTC. This codes for CASSFAGVSYEQSF. The full variable domain, with the rest looked up from reference TRBV5-1 and TRBJ2-7, is KAGVTQTPRYLIKTRGQQVTLSCSPISGHRSVSWYQQTPGQGLQFLFEYFSETQRNKGNFPGRFSGRQFSNSRSEMNVSTLELGDSALYLCASSFAGVSYEQSFGPGTRLTVT.

As to this clonotype: This may stem from a read error, because a much larger clone lies one nucleotide away. This rearrangement joins TRBV6-5 to TRBJ2-7, with D unclear. Looked up from germline, CDR1 is MNHEY and CDR2 is SVGAGI. The CDR3 is 17 residues long. The CDR3 spells CSSSYETRVGSPYEQYF. The DNA of the CDR3 is TGTTCCAGCAGTTACGAGACACGCGTCGGCAGCCCCTACGAGCAGTACTTC.

The chain has TRBV2 and TRBJ2-7; D is ambiguous. Between the trimmed V and J ends, which lost 2 bases and 2 bases, there was a span of 7 bases. The CDR3 has 13 amino acids. Germline loops: CDR1 SNHLY, CDR2 FYNNEI. The CDR3 loop is CASSEKVPYEQYF. The CDR3, as DNA: TGTGCCAGCAGTGAAAAAGTCCCCTACGAGCAGTACTTC.

This clonotype was seen a handful of times. The genes are TRBV9 and TRBJ1-4; no reliable D call. Deletions cut 1 base from V and 7 bases from J, with 8 bases between. CDR1 SGDLS and CDR2 YYNGEE come from the germline V gene. The CDR3 is made up of 13 amino acids. The CDR3 reads CASSVSPGEKLFF. The CDR3 nucleotides are TGTGCCAGCAGCGTATCTCCCGGTGAAAAACTGTTTTTT. The variable domain in full, completed from reference TRBV9 and TRBJ1-4, reads DSGVTQTPKHLITATGQRVTLRCSPRSGDLSVYWYQQSLDQGLQFLIQYYNGEERAKGNILERFSAQQFPDLHSELNLSSLELGDSALYFCASSVSPGEKLFFGSGTQLSVL.

CDR3 protein: CASSFQGSEGYTF. The CDR3 DNA is TGCGCCAGCAGCTTTCAGGGCTCAGAGGGCTACACCTTC. The V and J genes are TRBV5-1 and TRBJ1-2; tentatively, D is TRBD1 (5 bases). Germline values: CDR1 SGHRS, CDR2 YFSETQ. The CDR3 loop spans 13 amino acids. Trimming pared 2 bases from V and 8 bases from J, leaving 13 bases between. Drawing the rest from reference TRBV5-1 and TRBJ1-2, the complete variable domain is KAGVTQTPRYLIKTRGQQVTLSCSPISGHRSVSWYQQTPGQGLQFLFEYFSETQRNKGNFPGRFSGRQFSNSRSEMNVSTLELGDSALYLCASSFQGSEGYTFGSGTRLTVV.

Ten or more counts support this clonotype. The chain combines TRBV5-1 with TRBJ2-1; D may be TRBD1 (5 bases). This CDR3 is built from 15 residues. Germline lookup yields CDR1 SGHRS and CDR2 YFSETQ. Trimming took 2 bases from V and 3 from J, leaving 12 bases between them. In DNA form, the CDR3 reads TGCGCCAGCAGCTTAGACAGATTATTCTACAATGAGCAGTTCTTC. Its translation: CASSLDRLFYNEQFF.

V usage is TRBV29-1 and J usage is TRBJ2-7; D gene unclear. The CDR3 is 12 amino acids. Per the germline V gene, CDR1 is SQVTM and CDR2 is ANQGSEA. Trimming left V 5 bases short and J 1 base short, with 9 bases between. The CDR3 protein is CSVRVGSYEQYF. CDR3 coding DNA: TGCAGCGTTAGGGTGGGGTCCTACGAGCAGTACTTC.

This clonotype has at least ten counts. The chain couples TRBV5-5 to TRBJ1-1, with D uncertain. The CDR3 runs 14 residues. Germline values: CDR1 SGHKS, CDR2 YYEKEE (reference sequence). Trimming removed 4 bases at V and 3 bases at J, with 13 bases between. Written as DNA, the CDR3 is TGTGCCAGCAGCCTCGGCGCTGTGGACACTGAAGCTTTCTTT. Amino acid sequence: CASSLGAVDTEAFF.

This clonotype was seen many times. V is TRBV20-1 and J is TRBJ2-1; D call uncertain. The CDR3 contains 14 residues. The germline V gene encodes CDR1 DFQATT and CDR2 SNEGSKA (reference sequence). V lost 1 base to trimming and J lost 0 bases, with 7 bases between them. The CDR3 DNA is TGCAGTGCTAGAGGACGTAGCTCCTACAATGAGCAGTTCTTC. Residues: CSARGRSSYNEQFF.

This clonotype was recorded many times. The CDR3 coding sequence is TGTGCCAGCAGCTTAGTTTGGCAGGGGAGCTTCACAGATACGCAGTATTTT. Translation: CASSLVWQGSFTDTQYF. The rearrangement links TRBV11-2 to TRBJ2-3, with D perhaps matching TRBD1 (6 bases). V shed 1 base and J shed 2 bases, with 16 bases lying between them. The CDR3 is 17 amino acids. CDR1 and CDR2 from the germline V gene are SGHAT and FQNNGV.

This clonotype appeared many times. The chain uses TRBV7-2 and TRBJ2-2; D unresolved. CDR3 size: 13 residues. The germline CDR1 and CDR2 sequences are SGHTA and FQGNSA. The V and J ends lost 5 bases and 5 bases respectively, with 9 bases between them. The CDR3 DNA follows: TGTGCCAGCAGCCTCGCGGAGACCGGGGAGCTGTTTTTT. It codes for CASSLAETGELFF.

This clonotype was picked up many times. The chain joins TRBV20-1 to TRBJ1-5; no firm D call. Germline CDR1 and CDR2: DFQATT and SNEGSKA (reference sequence). CDR3 length equals 14 residues. V was cut by 0 bases and J by 3 bases, with 9 bases left in between. The CDR3 protein is CSARDQRANQPQHF. In DNA, the CDR3 is TGCAGTGCTAGAGATCAAAGGGCCAATCAGCCCCAGCATTTT.

The table lists this clonotype with a few counts. The chain joins TRBV5-4 to TRBJ2-7, with D perhaps given as TRBD1 or TRBD2 (5 bases each). The CDR3 loop spans 16 amino acids. With 5 bases removed from V and 2 bases from J, the gap between germline ends came to 20 bases. Germline CDR1 SGHNT, CDR2 YYREEE (reference sequence). The DNA for the CDR3 is TGTGCCAGCAGGTCCGGGGACCAGAGTGCAGCCTACGAGCAGTACTTC. The encoded protein is CASRSGDQSAAYEQYF.

The CDR3 is CASSRQDRGGNTIYF. CDR3 bases: TGTGCCAGCAGCCGACAGGACAGGGGTGGAAACACCATATATTTT. The gene calls are TRBV12-3 or TRBV12-4 and TRBJ1-3; 9 bases agree with TRBD1. This CDR3 is 15 amino acids long. After removal of 6 bases from V and 3 bases from J, the junction contained 6 bases not matched to a gene.

This clonotype was recorded at least ten times. The chain is built from TRBV5-1 and TRBJ2-7; 9 positions agree with TRBD1. With V trimmed by 4 bases and J by 3 bases, 5 bases remained unmatched. The CDR3 is 14 residues long. Germline lookup yields CDR1 SGHRS and CDR2 YFSETQ. The CDR3 loop is CASSEKGQGYEQYF. DNA of the CDR3: TGCGCCAGCAGCGAGAAGGGACAGGGCTACGAGCAGTACTTC.

The chain carries TRBV6-1 and TRBJ1-2; tentative D call: TRBD1 (6 bases). The germline gives CDR1 MNHNS, CDR2 SASEGT. The CDR3 is made up of 13 amino acids. V shed 7 bases and J shed 6 bases, with 15 bases lying between them. CDR3 residues: CASIFRGGNGYTF. In nucleotides, the CDR3 is TGTGCCAGCATATTCAGGGGAGGGAATGGCTACACCTTC.

This clonotype was observed a few times. The chain joins TRBV11-2 to TRBJ1-2, with D possibly TRBD1 on 5 matching bases. V lost 4 bases to trimming and J lost 5 bases, with 11 bases between them. The CDR3 has 13 residues. Germline assignment: CDR1 SGHAT and CDR2 FQNNGV. The CDR3 reads CASSSGRTYGYTF. CDR3 in DNA: TGTGCCAGCAGCTCGGGACGTACTTATGGCTACACCTTC.

This clonotype was observed at least ten times. CDR3 coding DNA: TGTGCCAGCAGCTCGGGACAGTTCGCCGGAGTCTACGAGCAGTACTTC. Amino acid sequence: CASSSGQFAGVYEQYF. The chain carries TRBV7-8 and TRBJ2-7; 7 bases are a match to TRBD1. CDR1 and CDR2 from the germline V gene are SGHVS and FQNEAQ. With V trimmed by 4 bases and J by 3 bases, 12 bases remained unmatched. The CDR3 contains 16 residues.

This clonotype was counted between two and nine times. The chain combines TRBV27 with TRBJ2-7, with D perhaps TRBD2 (6 bases). The CDR3 spans 11 residues. V was shortened by 10 bases and J by 6 bases, with 13 bases between the two germline ends. CDR1 and CDR2 from the germline V gene are MNHEY and SMNVEV (reference sequence). CDR3 coding DNA: TGTGCCACCAGAACGACTAGCGAGCAGTACTTC. This gives the protein CATRTTSEQYF.

This clonotype was counted between two and nine times. J is TRBJ1-5 and V is TRBV30, with 9 positions matching TRBD1. The ends lost 5 bases at V and 4 bases at J; junction bases unmatched: 6. This CDR3 spans 14 amino acids. CDR1 GTSNPN and CDR2 SVGIG come from the germline V gene (reference sequence). The CDR3 region has the DNA TGTGCCTGGGGAGGACAGGGGAGAAATCAGCCCCAGCATTTT. Its translation is CAWGGQGRNQPQHF.

The chain links TRBV18 to TRBJ1-6; TRBD1 matches at 9 bases. Unmatched junction bases numbered 2, after V lost 3 bases and J lost 11 bases. CDR1 KGHSH and CDR2 LQKENI come from the germline V gene. The CDR3 runs to 13 residues. The CDR3 reads CASSPGQGPPLHF. In nucleotides, the CDR3 is TGTGCCAGCTCACCGGGACAGGGTCCACCCCTCCACTTT.

The chain employs TRBV21-1 and TRBJ2-2; the table's D call, TRBD1, has no DNA check behind it. TRBV21-1 is designated a pseudogene. The CDR3 has 15 residues. CDR3: CASWKPGQRPGELFF. Here the CDR3 DNA reads TGTGCCAGCTGGAAGCCGGGACAAAGACCCGGGGAGCTGTTTTTT.

This clonotype was counted at least ten times. This rearrangement joins TRBV20-1 to TRBJ1-2; 9 bases map to TRBD1. The germline V gene has CDR1 DFQATT and CDR2 SNEGSKA (reference sequence). The CDR3 totals 14 residues. Trimming took 6 bases from V and 2 from J; bases not matched to a gene: 7. The CDR3 nucleotides read TGCAGTGCGGTACAGGGGGCGCAGAACTATGGCTACACCTTC. Protein sequence: CSAVQGAQNYGYTF.

This clonotype was picked up many times. The V gene is TRBV7-9, the J gene TRBJ2-5; TRBD2 aligns across 7 bases. The CDR3 length is 14 residues. The ends lost 5 bases at V and 3 bases at J; junction bases unmatched: 6. CDR1 is SEHNR, CDR2 FQNEAQ, per germline (reference sequence). The CDR3 sequence is CASSHLAVEETQYF. CDR3 nucleotide sequence: TGTGCCAGCAGCCATCTAGCGGTCGAAGAGACCCAGTACTTC.

Concerning this clonotype itself: An end of the junction does not agree with germline; a read error may underlie this. CDR3 residues: CASNVVSVGNVLTF. In DNA form, the CDR3 reads TGTGCCAGCAATGTGGTTTCTGTGGGCAACGTCCTGACTTTC. V and J are TRBV5-1 and TRBJ2-6; D ambiguous. There are 14 residues in the CDR3. The V gene's germline CDR1 is SGHRS and CDR2 YFSETQ.

This chain links TRBV5-1 with TRBJ2-3, with 9 bases lining up with TRBD1. Germline V gene data show CDR1 as SGHRS and CDR2 as YFSETQ. Losses at the gene ends were 5 bases for V and 3 bases for J; bases not matched to a gene: 10. The CDR3 is 16 amino acids. The chain's CDR3 is CASRRDRVGLTDTQYF. Written as DNA, the CDR3 is TGCGCCAGCAGACGGGACAGGGTTGGCCTTACAGATACGCAGTATTTT.